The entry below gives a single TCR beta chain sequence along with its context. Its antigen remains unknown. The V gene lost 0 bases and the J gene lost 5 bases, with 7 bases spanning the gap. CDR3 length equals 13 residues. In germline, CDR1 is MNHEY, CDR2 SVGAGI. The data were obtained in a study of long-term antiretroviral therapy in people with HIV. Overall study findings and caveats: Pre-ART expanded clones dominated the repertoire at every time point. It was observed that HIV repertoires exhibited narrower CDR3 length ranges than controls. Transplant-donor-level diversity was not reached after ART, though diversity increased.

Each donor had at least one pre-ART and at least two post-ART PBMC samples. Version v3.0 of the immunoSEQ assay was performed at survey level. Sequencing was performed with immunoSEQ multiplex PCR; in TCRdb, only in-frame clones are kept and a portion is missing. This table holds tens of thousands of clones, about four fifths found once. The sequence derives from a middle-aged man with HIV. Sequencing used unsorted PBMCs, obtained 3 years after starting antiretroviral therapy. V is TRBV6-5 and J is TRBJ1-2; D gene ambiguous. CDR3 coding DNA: TGTGCCAGCAGTTACTCGACGGGGTATGGCTACACCTTC. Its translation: CASSYSTGYGYTF.